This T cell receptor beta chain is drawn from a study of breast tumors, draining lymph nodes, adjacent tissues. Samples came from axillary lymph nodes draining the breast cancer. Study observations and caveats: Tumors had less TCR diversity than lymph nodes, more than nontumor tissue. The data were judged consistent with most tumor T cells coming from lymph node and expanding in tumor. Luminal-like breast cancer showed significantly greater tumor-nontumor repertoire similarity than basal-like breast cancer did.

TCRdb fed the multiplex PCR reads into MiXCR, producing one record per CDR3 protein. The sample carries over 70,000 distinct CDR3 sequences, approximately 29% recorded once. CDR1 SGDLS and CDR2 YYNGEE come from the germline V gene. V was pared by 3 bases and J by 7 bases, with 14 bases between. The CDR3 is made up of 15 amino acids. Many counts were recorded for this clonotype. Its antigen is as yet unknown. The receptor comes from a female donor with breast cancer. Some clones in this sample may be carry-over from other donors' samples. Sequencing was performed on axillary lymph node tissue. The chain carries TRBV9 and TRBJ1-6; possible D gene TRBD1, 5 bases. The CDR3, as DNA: TGTGCCAGCAGCGGGGCTCCAGGGTCAAATTCACCCCTCCACTTT. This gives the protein CASSGAPGSNSPLHF.